The present entry profiles one T cell receptor (beta chain) with its context. Germline V CDR1 and CDR2: SGHRS, YFSETQ. The CDR3 is 14 residues long. The V and J ends lost 0 bases and 7 bases, in that order; junction bases with no gene match: 2. This sample stems from a study of T cell changes during pregnancy in multiple sclerosis. Only in-frame clones appear in the TCRdb table, and some are missing; sequencing was by immunoSEQ multiplex PCR. Of around 50,000 clones listed, approximately 90% are singletons. The source of this sequence is a female donor with multiple sclerosis, enrolled in a pregnancy study. The rearrangement joins TRBV5-1 to TRBJ1-4; 8 bases fit TRBD1. The sample was peripheral blood, taken in the first trimester of pregnancy. This CDR3 reads CASSLGGTGEKLFF. The CDR3 DNA is TGCGCCAGCAGCTTGGGTGGGACAGGTGAAAAACTGTTTTTT. The full variable domain, completed using reference TRBV5-1 and TRBJ1-4, is KAGVTQTPRYLIKTRGQQVTLSCSPISGHRSVSWYQQTPGQGLQFLFEYFSETQRNKGNFPGRFSGRQFSNSRSEMNVSTLELGDSALYLCASSLGGTGEKLFFGSGTQLSVL.